This TCR beta chain derives from a study of neurological immune-mediated disorders. Among the participants, healthy controls were blood bank volunteers in Maryland, USA. Trimming left V 6 bases short and J 5 bases short, with 11 bases between. This CDR3 contains 12 residues. From 15-18 subjects, every sequencing run obtained over 160 million TCR-beta sequences. TCRdb re-called the 5' RACE reads with MiXCR, one entry per CDR3 protein. The sample shows about 38,000 distinct CDR3 sequences, 6.5% to 7.5% of them seen only once. The sample was CD4+ T cells from blood. The sequence came from a man aged 45-65 years in good health. J is TRBJ2-7 and V is TRBV12-3 or TRBV12-4, with D possibly TRBD2 on 5 matching bases. CDR3 region: CASSREGNEQYF. In nucleotides, the CDR3 is TGTGCCAGCAGCCGGGAAGGAAACGAGCAGTACTTC.